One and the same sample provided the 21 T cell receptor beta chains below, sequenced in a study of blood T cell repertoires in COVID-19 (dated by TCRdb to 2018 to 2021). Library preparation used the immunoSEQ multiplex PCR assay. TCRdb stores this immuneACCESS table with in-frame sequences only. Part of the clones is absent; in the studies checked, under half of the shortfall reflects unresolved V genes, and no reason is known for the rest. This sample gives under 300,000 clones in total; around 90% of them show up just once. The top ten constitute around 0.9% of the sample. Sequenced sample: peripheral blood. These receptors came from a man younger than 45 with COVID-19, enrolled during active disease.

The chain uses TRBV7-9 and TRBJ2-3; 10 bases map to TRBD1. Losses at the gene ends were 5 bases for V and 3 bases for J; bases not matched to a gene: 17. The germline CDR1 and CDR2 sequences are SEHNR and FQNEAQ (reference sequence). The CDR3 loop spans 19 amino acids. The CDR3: CASSQSFWDGTGETDTQYF. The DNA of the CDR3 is TGTGCCAGCAGCCAATCCTTTTGGGATGGGACAGGGGAGACAGATACGCAGTATTTT.

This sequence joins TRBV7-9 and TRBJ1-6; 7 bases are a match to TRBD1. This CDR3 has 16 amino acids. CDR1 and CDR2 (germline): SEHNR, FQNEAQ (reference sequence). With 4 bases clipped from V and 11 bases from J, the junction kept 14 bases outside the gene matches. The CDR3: CASSSTPTGSWAPLHF. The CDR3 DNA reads TGTGCCAGCAGCTCCACCCCGACAGGGAGTTGGGCACCCCTCCACTTT.

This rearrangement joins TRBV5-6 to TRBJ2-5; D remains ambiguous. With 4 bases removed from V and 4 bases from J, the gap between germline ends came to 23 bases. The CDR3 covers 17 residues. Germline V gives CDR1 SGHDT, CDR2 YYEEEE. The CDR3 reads CASSRTPFEAAAETQYF. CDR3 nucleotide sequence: TGTGCCAGCAGCCGCACCCCTTTTGAAGCCGCTGCAGAGACCCAGTACTTC.

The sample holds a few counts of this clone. The CDR3 spells CSVGWNRNEKLFF. DNA of the CDR3: TGCAGCGTTGGGTGGAACAGGAATGAAAAACTGTTTTTT. The V gene is TRBV29-1, the J gene TRBJ1-4; D is possibly TRBD1 (5 bases). The CDR3 covers 13 residues. Germline V CDR1 and CDR2: SQVTM, ANQGSEA. V was clipped by 4 bases and J by 5 bases, with 11 bases between them.

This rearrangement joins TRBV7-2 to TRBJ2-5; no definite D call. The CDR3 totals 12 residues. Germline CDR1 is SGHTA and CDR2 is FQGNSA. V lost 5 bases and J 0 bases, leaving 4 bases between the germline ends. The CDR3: CASSPYQETQYF. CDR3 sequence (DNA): TGTGCCAGCAGCCCCTACCAAGAGACCCAGTACTTC.

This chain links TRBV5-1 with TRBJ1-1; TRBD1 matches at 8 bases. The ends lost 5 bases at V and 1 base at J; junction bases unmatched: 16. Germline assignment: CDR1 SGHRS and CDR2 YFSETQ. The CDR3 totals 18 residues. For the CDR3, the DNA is TGCGCCAGCAGTACCGGGGTGGTGGCAGGGGGCGCGAACACTGAAGCTTTCTTT. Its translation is CASSTGVVAGGANTEAFF.

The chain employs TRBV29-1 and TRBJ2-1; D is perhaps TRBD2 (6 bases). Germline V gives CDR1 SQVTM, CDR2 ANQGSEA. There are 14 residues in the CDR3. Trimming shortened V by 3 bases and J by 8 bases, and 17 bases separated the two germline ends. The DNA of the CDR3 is TGCAGCGTTGACGGCGGGGCCCAGGTGGATGAGCAGTTCTTC. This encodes CSVDGGAQVDEQFF.

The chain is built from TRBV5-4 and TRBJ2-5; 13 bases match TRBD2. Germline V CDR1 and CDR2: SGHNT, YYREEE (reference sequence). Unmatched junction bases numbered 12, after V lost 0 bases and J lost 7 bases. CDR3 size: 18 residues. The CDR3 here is CASSLASRTSGGPWTQYF. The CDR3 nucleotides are TGTGCCAGCAGCTTGGCCTCTAGGACTAGCGGGGGACCTTGGACCCAGTACTTC.

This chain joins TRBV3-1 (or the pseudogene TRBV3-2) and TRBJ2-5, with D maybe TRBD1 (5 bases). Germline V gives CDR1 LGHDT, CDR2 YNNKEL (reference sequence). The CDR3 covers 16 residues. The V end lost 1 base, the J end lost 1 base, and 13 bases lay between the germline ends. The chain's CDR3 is CASSQAPRTFQETQYF. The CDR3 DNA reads TGTGCCAGCAGCCAAGCCCCGCGGACATTCCAAGAGACCCAGTACTTC.

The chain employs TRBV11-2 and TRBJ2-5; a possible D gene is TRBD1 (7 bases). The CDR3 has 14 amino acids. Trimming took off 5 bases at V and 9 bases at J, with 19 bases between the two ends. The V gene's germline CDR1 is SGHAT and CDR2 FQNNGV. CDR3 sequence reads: CASSPSTGRLAQYF. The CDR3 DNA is TGTGCCAGCAGCCCTTCGACAGGGAGGTTAGCCCAGTACTTC.

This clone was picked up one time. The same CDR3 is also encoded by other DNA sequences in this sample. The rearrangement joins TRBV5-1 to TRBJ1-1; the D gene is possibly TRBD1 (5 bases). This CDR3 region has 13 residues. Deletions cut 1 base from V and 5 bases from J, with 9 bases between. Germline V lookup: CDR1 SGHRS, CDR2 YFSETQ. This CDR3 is CASSLSGGTEAFF. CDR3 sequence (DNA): TGCGCCAGCAGCTTGTCCGGGGGGACTGAAGCTTTCTTT. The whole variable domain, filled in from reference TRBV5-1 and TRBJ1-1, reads KAGVTQTPRYLIKTRGQQVTLSCSPISGHRSVSWYQQTPGQGLQFLFEYFSETQRNKGNFPGRFSGRQFSNSRSEMNVSTLELGDSALYLCASSLSGGTEAFFGQGTRLTVV.

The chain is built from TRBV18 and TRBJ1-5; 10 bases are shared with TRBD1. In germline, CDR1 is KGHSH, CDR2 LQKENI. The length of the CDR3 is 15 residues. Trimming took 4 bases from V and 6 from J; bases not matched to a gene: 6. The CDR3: CASSRETGGGQPQHF. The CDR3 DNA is TGTGCCAGCTCACGGGAGACAGGGGGCGGTCAGCCCCAGCATTTT.

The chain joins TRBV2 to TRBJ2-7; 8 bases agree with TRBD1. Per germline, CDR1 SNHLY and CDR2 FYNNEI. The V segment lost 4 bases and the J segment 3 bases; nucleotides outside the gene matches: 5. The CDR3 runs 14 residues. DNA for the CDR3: TGTGCCAGCAGTGGGACAGGGAAGAGCTACGAGCAGTACTTC. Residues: CASSGTGKSYEQYF. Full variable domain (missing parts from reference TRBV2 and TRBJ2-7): EPEVTQTPSHQVTQMGQEVILRCVPISNHLYFYWYRQILGQKVEFLVSFYNNEISEKSEIFDDQFSVERPDGSNFTLKIRSTKLEDSAMYFCASSGTGKSYEQYFGPGTRLTVT.

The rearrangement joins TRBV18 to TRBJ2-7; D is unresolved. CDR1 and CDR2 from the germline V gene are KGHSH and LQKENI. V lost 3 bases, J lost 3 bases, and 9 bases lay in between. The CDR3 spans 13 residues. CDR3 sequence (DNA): TGTGCCAGCTCACCGGGTCTAGACTACGAGCAGTACTTC. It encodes CASSPGLDYEQYF.

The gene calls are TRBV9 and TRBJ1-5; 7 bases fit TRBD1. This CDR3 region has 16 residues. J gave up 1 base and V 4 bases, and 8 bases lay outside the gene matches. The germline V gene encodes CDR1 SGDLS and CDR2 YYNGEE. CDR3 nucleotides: TGTGCCAGCAGCCCTGGACCAGGGGGAAGCAATCAGCCCCAGCATTTT. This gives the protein CASSPGPGGSNQPQHF.

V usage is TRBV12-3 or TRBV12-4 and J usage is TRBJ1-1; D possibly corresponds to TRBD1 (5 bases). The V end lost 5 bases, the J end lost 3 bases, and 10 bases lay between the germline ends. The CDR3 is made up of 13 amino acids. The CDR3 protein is CASSPSGYTEAFF. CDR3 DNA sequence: TGTGCCAGCAGTCCCTCAGGGTACACTGAAGCTTTCTTT.

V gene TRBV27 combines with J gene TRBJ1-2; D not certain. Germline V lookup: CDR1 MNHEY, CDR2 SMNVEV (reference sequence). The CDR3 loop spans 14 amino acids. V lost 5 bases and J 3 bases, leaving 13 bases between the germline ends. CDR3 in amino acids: CASSESRQDYGYTF. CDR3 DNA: TGTGCCAGCAGTGAATCCCGGCAGGACTATGGCTACACCTTC.

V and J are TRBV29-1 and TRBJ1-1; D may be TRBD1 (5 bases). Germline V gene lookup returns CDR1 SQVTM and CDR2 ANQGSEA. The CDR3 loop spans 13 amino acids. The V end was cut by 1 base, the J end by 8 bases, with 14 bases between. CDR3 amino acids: CSVEGYLGQEAFF. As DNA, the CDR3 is TGCAGCGTTGAAGGGTACCTGGGGCAAGAAGCTTTCTTT.

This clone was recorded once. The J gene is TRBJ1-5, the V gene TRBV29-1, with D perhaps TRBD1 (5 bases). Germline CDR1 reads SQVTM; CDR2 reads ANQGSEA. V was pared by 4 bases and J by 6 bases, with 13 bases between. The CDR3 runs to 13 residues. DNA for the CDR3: TGCAGCGTTGGGGGGGGGACGTTTCAGCCCCAGCATTTT. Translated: CSVGGGTFQPQHF.

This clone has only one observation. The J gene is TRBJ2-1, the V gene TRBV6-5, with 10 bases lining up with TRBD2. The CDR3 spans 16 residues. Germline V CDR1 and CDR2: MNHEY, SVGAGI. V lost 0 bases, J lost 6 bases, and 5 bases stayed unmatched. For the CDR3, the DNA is TGTGCCAGCAGTTACTCGAAAGCGGGGGGGATCAATGAGCAGTTCTTC. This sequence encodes CASSYSKAGGINEQFF.

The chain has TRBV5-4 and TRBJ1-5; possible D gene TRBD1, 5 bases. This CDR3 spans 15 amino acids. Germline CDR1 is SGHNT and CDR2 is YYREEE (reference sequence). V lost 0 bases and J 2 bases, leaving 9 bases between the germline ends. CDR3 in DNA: TGTGCCAGCAGCTTGGGGGGCAGCCGCAATCAGCCCCAGCATTTT. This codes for CASSLGGSRNQPQHF.